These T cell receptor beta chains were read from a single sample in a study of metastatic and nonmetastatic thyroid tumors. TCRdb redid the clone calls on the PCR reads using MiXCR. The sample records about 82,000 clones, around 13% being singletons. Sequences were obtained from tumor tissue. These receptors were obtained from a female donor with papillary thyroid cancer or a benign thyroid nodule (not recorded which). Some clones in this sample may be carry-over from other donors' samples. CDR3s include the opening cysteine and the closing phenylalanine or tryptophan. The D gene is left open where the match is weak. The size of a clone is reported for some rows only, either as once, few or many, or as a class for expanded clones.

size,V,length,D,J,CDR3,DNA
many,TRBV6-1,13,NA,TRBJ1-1,CASRMGGLNEAFF,TGTGCCAGCAGGATGGGAGGTTTGAATGAAGCTTTCTTT
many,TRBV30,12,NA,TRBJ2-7,CAWGHVSYEQYF,TGTGCCTGGGGACATGTTTCCTACGAGCAGTACTTC
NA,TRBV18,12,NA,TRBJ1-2,CASSTGNYGYTF,TGTGCCAGCTCCACAGGGAACTATGGCTACACCTTC
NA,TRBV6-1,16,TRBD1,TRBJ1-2,CVLSPGGGLANYGYTF,TGTGTTCTGTCCCCGGGAGGGGGCCTCGCTAACTATGGCTACACCTTC
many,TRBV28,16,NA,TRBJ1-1,CASSPTQGTLPTEAFF,TGTGCCAGCAGCCCGACGCAGGGGACCTTGCCCACTGAAGCTTTCTTT
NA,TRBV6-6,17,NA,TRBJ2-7,CASIYSGWGGRTYEQYF,TGTGCCAGCATTTACTCTGGGTGGGGCGGCCGAACTTACGAGCAGTACTTC
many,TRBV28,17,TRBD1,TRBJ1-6,CASGGRGGGGVNSPLHF,TGTGCCAGCGGGGGCAGGGGAGGGGGCGGCGTTAATTCACCCCTCCACTTT
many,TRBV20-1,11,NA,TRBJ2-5,CSARQGETQYF,TGCAGTGCTAGACAGGGAGAGACCCAGTACTTC
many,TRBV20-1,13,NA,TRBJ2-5,CSASAGLPETQYF,TGCAGTGCCTCAGCGGGCCTCCCAGAGACCCAGTACTTC
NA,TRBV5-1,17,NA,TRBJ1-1,CASSLGATGCRNTEAFF,TGCGCCAGCAGCTTGGGGGCAACAGGGTGCAGGAACACTGAAGCTTTCTTT
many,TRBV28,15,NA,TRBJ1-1,CASSLVWTAEPEAFF,TGTGCCAGCAGTTTGGTCTGGACAGCCGAGCCTGAAGCTTTCTTT
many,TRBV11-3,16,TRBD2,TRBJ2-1,CASSLEGTRAYNEQFF,TGTGCCAGCAGCTTAGAGGGGACTAGGGCCTACAATGAGCAGTTCTTC
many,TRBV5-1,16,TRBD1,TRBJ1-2,CASSLGSTGIDYGYTF,TGCGCCAGCAGCTTGGGGTCGACAGGGATAGACTATGGCTACACCTTC
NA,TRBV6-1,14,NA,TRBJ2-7,CASSLLGLSYEHYF,TGTGCCAGCAGTCTCCTGGGGCTCTCCTACGAGCATTACTTC
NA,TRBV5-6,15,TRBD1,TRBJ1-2,CASSGDRWLVYGYTF,TGTGCCAGCAGCGGGGACAGGTGGCTAGTCTATGGCTACACCTTC
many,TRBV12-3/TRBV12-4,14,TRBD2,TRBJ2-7,CASSSWTSGYEQYF,TGTGCCAGCAGTTCCTGGACTAGCGGTTACGAGCAGTACTTC
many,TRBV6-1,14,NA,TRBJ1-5,CASSGLGGNQPQHF,TGTGCCAGCAGTGGACTTGGAGGCAATCAGCCCCAGCATTTT
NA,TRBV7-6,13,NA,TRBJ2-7,CASSLCGIYEQYF,TGTGCCAGCAGCTTATGTGGTATTTACGAGCAGTACTTC
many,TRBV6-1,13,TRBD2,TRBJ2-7,CASRDGTSHEQYF,TGTGCCAGCAGGGATGGGACTAGCCACGAGCAGTACTTC
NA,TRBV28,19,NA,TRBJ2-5,CASSLSSVEVSRRRETQYF,TGTGCCAGCAGTTTATCATCGGTTGAAGTGTCCCGCCGAAGAGAGACTCAGTACTTC
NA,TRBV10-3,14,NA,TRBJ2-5,CAISESGRQETQYF,TGTGCCATCAGTGAGTCAGGCAGGCAAGAGACCCAGTACTTC
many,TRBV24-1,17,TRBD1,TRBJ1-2,CATSDRTGGGEDYGYTF,TGTGCCACCAGTGATCGTACAGGGGGCGGAGAAGACTATGGCTACACCTTC
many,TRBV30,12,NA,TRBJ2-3,CAWTPNTDTQYF,TGTGCCTGGACACCTAACACAGATACGCAGTATTTT
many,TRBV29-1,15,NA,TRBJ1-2,CSVEGEGTVNYGYTF,TGCAGCGTTGAAGGGGAAGGGACGGTTAACTATGGCTACACCTTC
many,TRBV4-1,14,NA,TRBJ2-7,CASSQGGTFYEQYF,TGCGCCAGCAGCCAAGGGGGGACCTTCTACGAGCAGTACTTC
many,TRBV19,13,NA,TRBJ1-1,CASSASRTTEAFF,TGTGCCAGTAGTGCCTCAAGGACCACTGAAGCTTTCTTT
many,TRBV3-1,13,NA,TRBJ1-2,CASSQAPWGGYTF,TGTGCCAGCAGCCAGGCTCCATGGGGTGGCTACACCTTC
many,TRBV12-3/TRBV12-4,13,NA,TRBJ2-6,CASSLGGANVLTF,TGTGCCAGCAGTTTGGGCGGGGCCAACGTCCTGACTTTC
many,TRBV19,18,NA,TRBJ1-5,CASSSTGQGFGGNQPQHF,TGTGCCAGTAGTTCTACAGGGCAGGGTTTCGGGGGAAATCAGCCCCAGCATTTT
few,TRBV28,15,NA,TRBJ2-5,CDSSFLVDSQETQYF,TGTGACAGCAGTTTCCTGGTAGACTCGCAAGAGACCCAGTACTTC
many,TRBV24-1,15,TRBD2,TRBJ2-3,CATSWSSGISDTQYF,TGTGCCACCTCGTGGAGTAGCGGGATTTCAGATACGCAGTATTTT
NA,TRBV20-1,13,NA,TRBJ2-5,CSAREGQRETEYF,TGCAGTGCTAGAGAAGGACAGAGAGAGACCGAGTACTTC
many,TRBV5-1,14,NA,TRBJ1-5,CASSSGYSNQPQHF,TGCGCCAGCAGCTCAGGGTACAGCAATCAGCCCCAGCATTTT
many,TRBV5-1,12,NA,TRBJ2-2,CASGQPAGELFF,TGCGCCAGCGGACAGCCTGCCGGGGAGCTGTTTTTT
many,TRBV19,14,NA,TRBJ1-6,CASSSGGGKSPLHF,TGTGCCAGTAGTAGCGGAGGGGGGAAATCACCCCTCCACTTT
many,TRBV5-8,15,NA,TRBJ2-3,CASTNFGGRTDTQYF,TGTGCCAGCACCAACTTCGGGGGGCGGACAGATACGCAGTATTTT
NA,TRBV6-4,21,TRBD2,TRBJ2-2,CASSPSQGLAAFRANTGELFF,TGTGCCAGCAGTCCTTCCCAGGGACTAGCGGCGTTCCGCGCGAACACCGGGGAGCTGTTTTTT
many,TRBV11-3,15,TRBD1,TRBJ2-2,CASSFGTGETGELFF,TGTGCCAGCAGCTTCGGGACAGGGGAAACCGGGGAGCTGTTTTTT
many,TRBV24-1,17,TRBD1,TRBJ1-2,CATSATTPGQANYGYTF,TGTGCCACCAGTGCGACAACTCCCGGACAGGCGAACTATGGCTACACCTTC
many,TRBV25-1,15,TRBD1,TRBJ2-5,CASSEPGQGEETQYF,TGTGCCAGCAGCGAACCGGGACAGGGAGAAGAGACCCAGTACTTC
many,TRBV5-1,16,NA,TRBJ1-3,CASSTRLGMEGNTIYF,TGCGCCAGCAGCACCCGACTCGGGATGGAAGGAAACACCATATATTTT
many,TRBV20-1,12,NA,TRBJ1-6,CSAVNRGSPLHF,TGCAGTGCTGTAAATCGTGGTTCACCCCTCCACTTT
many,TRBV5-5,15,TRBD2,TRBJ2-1,CASSLEGAGGLGQFF,TGTGCCAGCAGCCTAGAAGGGGCGGGAGGCCTGGGCCAGTTCTTC
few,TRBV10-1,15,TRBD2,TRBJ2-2,CASRGLAENTGELFF,TGCGCCAGCAGGGGACTAGCGGAGAACACCGGGGAGCTGTTTTTT
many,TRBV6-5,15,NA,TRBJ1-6,CASSYSDVANSPLHF,TGTGCCAGCAGTTACTCAGACGTTGCCAATTCACCCCTCCACTTT
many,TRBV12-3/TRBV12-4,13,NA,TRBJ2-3,CASSFVTTDTQYF,TGTGCCAGCAGTTTTGTCACCACAGATACGCAGTATTTT
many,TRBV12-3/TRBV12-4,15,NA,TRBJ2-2,CASRRTSVVTGELFF,TGTGCCAGCAGAAGGACATCGGTCGTCACCGGGGAGCTGTTTTTT
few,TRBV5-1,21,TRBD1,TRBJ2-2,CASSFFPTTGTSGIDSGELFF,TGCGCCAGCAGCTTTTTTCCGACGACAGGGACCTCGGGAATAGATAGCGGGGAGCTGTTTTTT
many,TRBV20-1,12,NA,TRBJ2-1,CSASTVQGEQFF,TGCAGTGCTAGTACGGTCCAGGGTGAGCAGTTCTTC
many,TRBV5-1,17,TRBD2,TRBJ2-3,CASSFYTGTSGTDTQYF,TGCGCCAGCAGCTTTTATACCGGGACTAGCGGAACAGATACGCAGTATTTT
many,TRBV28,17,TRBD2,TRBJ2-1,CASSSRRGLVRANEQFF,TGTGCCAGCAGTTCTCGGCGGGGACTAGTTAGGGCCAATGAGCAGTTCTTC
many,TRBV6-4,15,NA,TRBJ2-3,CASSPSFDTPDTQYF,TGTGCCAGCAGCCCATCGTTCGATACTCCAGATACGCAGTATTTT
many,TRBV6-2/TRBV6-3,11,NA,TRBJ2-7,CASRSSYEQYF,TGTGCCAGCAGGAGCTCCTACGAGCAGTACTTC
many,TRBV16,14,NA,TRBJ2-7,CASSRALTPSEQYF,TGTGCCAGCAGCCGGGCCCTCACCCCGTCCGAGCAGTACTTC
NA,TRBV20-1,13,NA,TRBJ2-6,CSARVYGANVLTF,TGCAGTGCTAGGGTCTATGGGGCCAACGTACTGACTTTC